What follows are 14 T cell receptor beta chains derived from one specimen sequenced in a study of blood T cell repertoires in COVID-19. Generated by immunoSEQ multiplex PCR, the TCRdb table keeps only in-frame clones and is missing some. This table holds around 260,000 clones, over 70% found once. Sequencing was done on a sample of peripheral blood. These receptors were collected from a woman in her thirties or forties who had recovered from COVID-19.

This chain joins TRBV7-8 and TRBJ2-7; 8 bases match TRBD1. Per the germline V gene, CDR1 is SGHVS and CDR2 is FQNEAQ. Trimming at V came to 2 bases and at J to 3 bases, leaving 12 bases not matched to a gene. CDR3 length: 17 residues. This CDR3 reads CASSLRQGMVGLYEQYF. In DNA, the CDR3 is TGTGCCAGCAGCTTAAGACAGGGGATGGTTGGGCTCTACGAGCAGTACTTC.

In DNA form, the CDR3 reads TGCGCCAGCAGCCCCCGGGGGACAGGGGTGGGGGATACGCAGTATTTT. Encoded protein: CASSPRGTGVGDTQYF. The V and J genes are TRBV5-1 and TRBJ2-3; the match to TRBD1 covers 10 bases. The J segment lost 6 bases and the V segment lost 4 bases, leaving 11 bases of the junction unmatched. CDR1 and CDR2 (germline): SGHRS, YFSETQ. The CDR3 extends over 16 amino acids.

The J gene is TRBJ1-5, the V gene TRBV6-5; TRBD1 agrees at 7 bases. V lost 10 bases, J lost 4 bases, and 13 bases stayed unmatched. The germline V gene has CDR1 MNHEY and CDR2 SVGAGI. The CDR3 runs 15 residues. DNA of the CDR3: TGTGCCACCAAATACGTCAGGGGGTCGAATCAGCCCCAGCATTTT. It encodes CATKYVRGSNQPQHF.

The V gene is TRBV5-1, the J gene TRBJ1-3; 7 positions agree with TRBD1. Losses at the gene ends were 0 bases for V and 0 bases for J; bases not matched to a gene: 3. The germline gives CDR1 SGHRS, CDR2 YFSETQ. The CDR3 covers 16 residues. The CDR3 sequence is CASSLGTGHSGNTIYF. The CDR3 DNA reads TGCGCCAGCAGCTTGGGGACAGGCCACTCTGGAAACACCATATATTTT.

The chain employs TRBV5-4 and TRBJ2-1; TRBD1 agrees at 8 bases. The V segment lost 4 bases and the J segment 9 bases; nucleotides outside the gene matches: 3. The CDR3 loop spans 12 amino acids. Germline V gene lookup returns CDR1 SGHNT and CDR2 YYREEE (reference sequence). This chain's CDR3 is CASSRGTGEQFF. CDR3 bases: TGTGCCAGCAGCCGTGGGACAGGTGAGCAGTTCTTC.

The gene calls are TRBV5-1 and TRBJ1-5; TRBD1 aligns across 8 bases. The CDR3 consists of 17 residues. Germline V gene sequence: CDR1 SGHRS, CDR2 YFSETQ. J lost 4 bases, V lost 2 bases, and 11 bases had no gene match. The CDR3 spells CASSLIRQGSLNQPQHF. CDR3 coding DNA: TGCGCCAGCAGCTTAATCCGACAGGGGAGTTTAAATCAGCCCCAGCATTTT.

The genes are TRBV5-1 and TRBJ2-5, with TRBD2 identical over 8 bases. Germline assignment: CDR1 SGHRS and CDR2 YFSETQ. The V gene end was trimmed by 0 bases and the J gene end by 4 bases; junction bases not matched to a gene: 8. CDR3 length: 16 amino acids. DNA for the CDR3: TGCGCCAGCAGCTTGGGGGTAGCGGGGTCTCGAGAGACCCAGTACTTC. This translates into CASSLGVAGSRETQYF. Filled out from reference TRBV5-1 and TRBJ2-5, the complete variable domain reads KAGVTQTPRYLIKTRGQQVTLSCSPISGHRSVSWYQQTPGQGLQFLFEYFSETQRNKGNFPGRFSGRQFSNSRSEMNVSTLELGDSALYLCASSLGVAGSRETQYFGPGTRLLVL.

This clone was counted a single time. The V call is TRBV6-5, the J call TRBJ1-2; D possibly corresponds to TRBD1 (6 bases). The CDR3 has 13 residues. Germline V lookup: CDR1 MNHEY, CDR2 SVGAGI. The V and J ends lost 8 bases and 6 bases respectively, with 16 bases between them. In DNA, the CDR3 is TGTGCCAGCTACACACCGAACAGGGATGGCTACACCTTC. Encoded protein: CASYTPNRDGYTF.

This clone is a singleton in its sample. J is TRBJ1-3 and V is TRBV7-2, with 9 bases identical to TRBD1. Germline V lookup: CDR1 SGHTA, CDR2 FQGNSA. The CDR3 spans 17 residues. V gave up 4 bases and J gave up 4 bases; unmatched junction bases: 11. CDR3 nucleotide sequence: TGTGCCAGCAGCTCGGGACAGGGCCGTATATTGGGAAACACCATATATTTT. Amino acids: CASSSGQGRILGNTIYF.

V and J are TRBV2 and TRBJ2-7; 7 bases align to TRBD1. The germline CDR1 and CDR2 sequences are SNHLY and FYNNEI. The V and J ends lost 5 bases and 2 bases, in that order; junction bases with no gene match: 3. This CDR3 has 13 amino acids. DNA of the CDR3: TGTGCCAGCAGTCGGGACAGAACCTACGAGCAGTACTTC. As protein: CASSRDRTYEQYF.

The V and J genes are TRBV5-5 and TRBJ1-1; D possibly corresponds to TRBD1 (6 bases). The CDR3 is 18 amino acids. Germline CDR1 SGHKS, CDR2 YYEKEE (reference sequence). Trimming pared 4 bases from V and 0 bases from J, leaving 22 bases between. CDR3 DNA sequence: TGTGCCAGCAGCCCGAGTCCCCTGGGGGACACATTGAACACTGAAGCTTTCTTT. This translates into CASSPSPLGDTLNTEAFF.

This chain uses TRBV6-1 with TRBJ1-2, with a tentative D call TRBD1 (6 bases). This CDR3 is 17 amino acids long. Trimming removed 0 bases at V and 8 bases at J, with 22 bases between. CDR1 and CDR2 (germline): MNHNS, SASEGT. CDR3 in DNA: TGTGCCAGCAGTGAAGCGCCCGGGTTACAGGGTCTCCGGGGCTACACCTTC. Translated: CASSEAPGLQGLRGYTF.

The chain couples TRBV11-2 to TRBJ2-7; unclear D gene. The V end was cut by 0 bases, the J end by 2 bases, with 11 bases between. CDR1 SGHAT and CDR2 FQNNGV come from the germline V gene. CDR3 length: 15 residues. CDR3 sequence reads: CASSLEAGGAYEQYF. In DNA form, the CDR3 reads TGTGCCAGCAGCTTAGAAGCCGGTGGAGCCTACGAGCAGTACTTC.

This chain links TRBV6-5 with TRBJ1-2, with a weak D call TRBD1 (5 bases). Per germline, CDR1 MNHEY and CDR2 SVGAGI. V gave up 2 bases and J gave up 8 bases, with 18 bases separating them. The CDR3 is made up of 15 amino acids. CDR3 sequence reads: CASSYGGGTFGGYTF. The CDR3, as DNA: TGTGCCAGCAGTTACGGGGGGGGGACCTTTGGAGGCTACACCTTC.